Shown below are 6 T cell receptor beta chains from a single sample sequenced in a study of blood T cell repertoires in COVID-19. Using immunoSEQ multiplex PCR, the repertoire was profiled, and TCRdb retains in-frame clones only, with some absent. This table has 150,000 to 250,000 clones, roughly 77% appearing once. Sequenced: peripheral blood. The receptor source for this set is a woman in her thirties or forties with COVID-19, enrolled during active disease.

The rearrangement uses TRBV7-8 and TRBJ2-6; TRBD2 is a possible D gene (6 bases). Germline-derived CDR1 and CDR2 are SGHVS and FQNEAQ. The ends were cut back, 4 bases at V and 0 bases at J, with 16 bases in the middle. This CDR3 has 18 residues. The CDR3 nucleotides are TGTGCCAGCAGCTCCTGGGCGGGGAAGCCCTCTGGGGCCAACGTCCTGACTTTC. This gives the protein CASSSWAGKPSGANVLTF.

This rearrangement joins TRBV6-2 or TRBV6-3 to TRBJ2-1, with 9 bases that match TRBD2. This CDR3 region has 15 residues. V shed 4 bases, J shed 4 bases, and the junction held 5 bases outside the gene matches. CDR1 MNHEY and CDR2 SVGEGT come from the germline V gene. The CDR3 sequence: CASSSQAGGYNEQFF. The DNA of the CDR3 is TGTGCCAGCAGTTCTCAAGCGGGGGGATACAATGAGCAGTTCTTC.

The CDR3 DNA sequence: TGCAGCGTTGGACGACAGGGGGCAAGCACCATATATTTT. Its protein is CSVGRQGASTIYF. This sequence joins TRBV29-1 and TRBJ1-3; TRBD1 aligns across 10 bases. V gave up 4 bases and J gave up 9 bases; unmatched junction bases: 6. This CDR3 has 13 amino acids. Germline lookup yields CDR1 SQVTM and CDR2 ANQGSEA.

The gene calls are TRBV7-8 and TRBJ1-3; TRBD1 is a possible D gene (6 bases). This CDR3 contains 15 residues. The germline gives CDR1 SGHVS, CDR2 FQNEAQ. With 4 bases removed from V and 0 bases from J, the gap between germline ends came to 10 bases. The CDR3 region is CASSWGLSSGNTIYF. CDR3 DNA sequence: TGTGCCAGCAGCTGGGGGCTATCCTCTGGAAACACCATATATTTT. Combining the CDR3 with reference TRBV7-8 and TRBJ1-3 gives the whole variable domain GAGVSQSPRYKVAKRGQDVALRCDPISGHVSLFWYQQALGQGPEFLTYFQNEAQLDKSGLPSDRFFAERPEGSVSTLKIQRTQQEDSAVYLCASSWGLSSGNTIYFGEGSWLTVV.

In its sample, this clone was seen a few times. The rearrangement joins TRBV28 to TRBJ1-3; 8 bases map to TRBD1. V was pared by 5 bases and J by 5 bases, with 8 bases of the junction left unmatched. CDR1 MDHEN and CDR2 SYDVKM come from the germline V gene. The CDR3 is 15 amino acids. This CDR3 reads CASSDGQGLRNTIYF. The CDR3 nucleotides read TGTGCCAGCAGTGACGGACAGGGCCTTAGAAACACCATATATTTT.

This clone has only one observation. CDR3 region: CASSSYTGELFF. CDR3 nucleotide sequence: TGTGCCAGCAGCTCATACACCGGGGAGCTGTTTTTT. This chain uses TRBV7-3 with TRBJ2-2; D gene uncertain. The CDR3 has 12 amino acids. V shed 4 bases and J shed 3 bases, with 3 bases lying between them. Germline CDR1 reads SGHTA; CDR2 reads FQGTGA.